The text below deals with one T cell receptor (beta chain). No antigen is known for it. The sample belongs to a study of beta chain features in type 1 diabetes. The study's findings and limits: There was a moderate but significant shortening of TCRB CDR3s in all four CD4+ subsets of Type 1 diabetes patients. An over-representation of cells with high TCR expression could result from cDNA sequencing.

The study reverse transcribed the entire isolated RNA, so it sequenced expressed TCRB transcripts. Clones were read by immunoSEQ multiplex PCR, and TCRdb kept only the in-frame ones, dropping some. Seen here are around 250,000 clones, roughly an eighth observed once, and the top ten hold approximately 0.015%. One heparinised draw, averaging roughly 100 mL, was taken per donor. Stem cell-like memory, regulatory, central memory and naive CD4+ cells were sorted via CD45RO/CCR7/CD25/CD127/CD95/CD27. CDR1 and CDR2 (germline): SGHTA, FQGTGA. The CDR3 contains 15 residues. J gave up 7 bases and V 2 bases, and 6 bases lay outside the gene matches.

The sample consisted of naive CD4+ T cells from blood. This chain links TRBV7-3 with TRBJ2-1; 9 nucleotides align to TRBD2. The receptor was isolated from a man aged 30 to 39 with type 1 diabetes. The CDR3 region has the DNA TGTGCCAGCAGCTTACAGCTAGCGGGATGGAATGAGCAGTTCTTC. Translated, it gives CASSLQLAGWNEQFF. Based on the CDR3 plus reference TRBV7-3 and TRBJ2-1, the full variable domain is GAGVSQTPSNKVTEKGKYVELRCDPISGHTALYWYRQSLGQGPEFLIYFQGTGAADDSGLPNDRFFAVRPEGSVSTLKIQRTERGDSAVYLCASSLQLAGWNEQFFGPGTRLTVL.